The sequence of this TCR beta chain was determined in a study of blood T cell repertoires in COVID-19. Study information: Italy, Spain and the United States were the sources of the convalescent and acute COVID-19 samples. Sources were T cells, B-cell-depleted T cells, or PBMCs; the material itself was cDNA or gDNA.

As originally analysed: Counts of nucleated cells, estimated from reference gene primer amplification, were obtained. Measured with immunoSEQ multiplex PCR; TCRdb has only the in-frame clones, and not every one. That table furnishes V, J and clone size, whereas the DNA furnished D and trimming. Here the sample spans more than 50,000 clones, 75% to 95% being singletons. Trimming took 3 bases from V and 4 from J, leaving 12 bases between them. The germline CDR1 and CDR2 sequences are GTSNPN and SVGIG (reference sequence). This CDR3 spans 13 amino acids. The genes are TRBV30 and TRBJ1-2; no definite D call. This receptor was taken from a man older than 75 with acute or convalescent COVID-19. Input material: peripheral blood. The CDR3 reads CAWREPPVYGYTF. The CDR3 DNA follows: TGTGCCTGGAGGGAGCCCCCGGTCTATGGCTACACCTTC.